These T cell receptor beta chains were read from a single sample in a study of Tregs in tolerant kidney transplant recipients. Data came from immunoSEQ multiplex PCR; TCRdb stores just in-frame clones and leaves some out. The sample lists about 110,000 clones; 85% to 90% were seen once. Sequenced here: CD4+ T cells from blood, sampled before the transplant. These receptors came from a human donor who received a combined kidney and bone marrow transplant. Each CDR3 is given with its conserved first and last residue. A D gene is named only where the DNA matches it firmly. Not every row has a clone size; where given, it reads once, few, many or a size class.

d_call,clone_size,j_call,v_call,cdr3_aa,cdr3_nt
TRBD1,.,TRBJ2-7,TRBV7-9,CASSFRQGEQYF,TGTGCCAGCAGCTTCCGACAGGGCGAGCAGTACTTC
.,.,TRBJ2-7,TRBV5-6,CASSAFHRNYEQYF,TGTGCCAGCAGCGCCTTCCACAGAAACTACGAGCAGTACTTC
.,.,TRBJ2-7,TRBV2,CASRKKTLSYEQYF,TGTGCCAGCCGAAAAAAGACACTTTCCTACGAGCAGTACTTC
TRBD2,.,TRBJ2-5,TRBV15,CATSTGLAGQETQYF,TGTGCCACCAGCACCGGACTAGCGGGGCAAGAGACCCAGTACTTC
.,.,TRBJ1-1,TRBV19,CASSNLYTEAFF,TGTGCCAGTAGTAACCTATACACTGAAGCTTTCTTT
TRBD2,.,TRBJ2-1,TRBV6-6,CASSYIAAGVKNEQFF,TGTGCCAGCAGTTACATCGCTGCGGGAGTCAAGAATGAGCAGTTCTTC
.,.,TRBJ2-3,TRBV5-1,CASSNGGDTQYF,TGCGCCAGCAGCAACGGCGGAGATACGCAGTATTTT
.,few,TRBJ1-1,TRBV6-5,CASRGSANTEAFF,TGTGCCAGCAGAGGCAGCGCGAACACTGAAGCTTTCTTT
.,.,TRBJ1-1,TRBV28,CASRSPGERTEAFF,TGTGCCAGCAGATCCCCAGGGGAGAGGACTGAAGCTTTCTTT
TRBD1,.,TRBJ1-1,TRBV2,CASNPGQGRVNTEAFF,TGTGCCAGCAACCCGGGACAGGGGAGAGTGAACACTGAAGCTTTCTTT
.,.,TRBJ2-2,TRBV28,CASSLLGTGRNTGELFF,TGTGCCAGCAGTTTATTGGGTACGGGGAGGAACACCGGGGAGCTGTTTTTT
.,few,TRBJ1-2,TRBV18,CASSQGLQANYGYTF,TGTGCCAGCTCACAGGGACTCCAAGCTAACTATGGCTACACCTTC
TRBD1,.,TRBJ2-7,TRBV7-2,CASSLAGTGSYEQYF,TGTGCCAGCAGCTTAGCCGGGACAGGCTCCTACGAGCAGTACTTC
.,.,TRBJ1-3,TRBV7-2,CASSRGGAGNTIYF,TGTGCCAGCAGCCGAGGAGGGGCTGGAAACACCATATATTTT
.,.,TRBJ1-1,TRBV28,CASSLPTTRVNTEAFF,TGTGCCAGCAGTTTACCGACGACCAGGGTGAACACTGAAGCTTTCTTT
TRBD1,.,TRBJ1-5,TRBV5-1,CASSEGQGSNQPQHF,TGCGCCAGCAGCGAGGGACAGGGTAGCAATCAGCCCCAGCATTTT
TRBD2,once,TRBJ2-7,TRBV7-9,CASSHAQGLARDEQYF,TGTGCCAGCAGCCATGCCCAAGGACTAGCAAGGGACGAGCAGTACTTC
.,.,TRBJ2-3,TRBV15,CATSRATPTSGSTDTQYF,TGTGCCACCAGCAGAGCCACACCCACGTCGGGAAGCACAGATACGCAGTATTTT
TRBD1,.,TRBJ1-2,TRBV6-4,CASRGQGAYHGYTF,TGTGCCAGCAGAGGACAGGGGGCGTATCATGGCTACACCTTC
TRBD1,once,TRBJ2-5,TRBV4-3,CASSQGQGLPEETQYF,TGCGCCAGCAGCCAAGGACAGGGCTTACCTGAAGAGACCCAGTACTTC
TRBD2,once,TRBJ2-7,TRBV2,CASSENPAGSSYEQYF,TGTGCCAGCAGTGAAAACCCAGCGGGGAGCTCCTACGAGCAGTACTTC
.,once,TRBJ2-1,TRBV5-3,CARSSRVNYNEQFF,TGTGCCAGAAGCTCCCGGGTGAACTACAATGAGCAGTTCTTC
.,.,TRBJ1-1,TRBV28,CASSVQNTEAFF,TGTGCCAGCAGTGTACAGAACACTGAAGCTTTCTTT
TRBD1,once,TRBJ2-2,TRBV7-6,CASSSGQGLNTGELFF,TGTGCCAGCAGCTCCGGACAGGGATTGAACACCGGGGAGCTGTTTTTT
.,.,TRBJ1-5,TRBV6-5,CASSRGQPQHF,TGTGCCAGCAGCCGAGGACAGCCCCAGCATTTT
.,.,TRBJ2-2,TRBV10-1,CASRSGDMTGELFF,TGCGCCAGCAGGTCAGGGGATATGACCGGGGAGCTGTTTTTT
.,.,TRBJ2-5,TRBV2,CASTAGQKETQYF,TGTGCCAGCACCGCCGGACAAAAAGAGACCCAGTACTTC
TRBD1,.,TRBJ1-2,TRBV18,CASSQTGGYTF,TGTGCCAGCTCACAGACAGGGGGCTACACCTTC
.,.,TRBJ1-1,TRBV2,CASNTPDSSEAFF,TGTGCCAGCAATACCCCGGACAGCTCTGAAGCTTTCTTT
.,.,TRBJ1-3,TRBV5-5,CASSLGLSGNTIYF,TGTGCCAGCAGCTTGGGGCTCTCTGGAAACACCATATATTTT
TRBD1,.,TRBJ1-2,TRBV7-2,CASSPRQGSLYGYTF,TGTGCCAGCAGCCCTCGACAGGGATCGCTCTATGGCTACACCTTC
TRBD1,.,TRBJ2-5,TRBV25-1,CASILSGGAETQYF,TGTGCCAGCATCCTATCAGGGGGCGCAGAGACCCAGTACTTC
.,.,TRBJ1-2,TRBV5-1,CASSLPGQNYTF,TGCGCCAGCAGCTTACCTGGGCAGAACTACACCTTC
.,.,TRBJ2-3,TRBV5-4,CASSSVEGGQTDTQYF,TGTGCCAGCAGCTCCGTTGAGGGGGGGCAAACAGATACGCAGTATTTT
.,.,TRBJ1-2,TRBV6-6,CASSYSNRFAGYTF,TGTGCCAGCAGTTACTCCAACAGGTTCGCTGGCTACACCTTC
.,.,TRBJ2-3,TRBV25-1,CASSFPSTDTQYF,TGTGCCAGCAGTTTCCCTAGCACAGATACGCAGTATTTT
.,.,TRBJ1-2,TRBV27,CASRSRPQSDYGYTF,TGTGCCAGCAGGAGCAGGCCCCAGAGTGACTATGGCTACACCTTC
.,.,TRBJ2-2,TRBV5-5,CASSLYGGLNTGELFF,TGTGCCAGCAGCTTGTACGGGGGTCTTAACACCGGGGAGCTGTTTTTT
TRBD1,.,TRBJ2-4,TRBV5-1,CASSSGTGVAKNIQYF,TGCGCCAGCAGCTCCGGGACAGGGGTAGCCAAAAACATTCAGTACTTC
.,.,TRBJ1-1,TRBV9,CASSVGLRTEAFF,TGTGCCAGCAGCGTTGGGCTGCGCACTGAAGCTTTCTTT
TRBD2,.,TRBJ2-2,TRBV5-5,CASSILPGGNTGELFF,TGTGCCAGCAGCATCCTACCGGGGGGGAACACCGGGGAGCTGTTTTTT
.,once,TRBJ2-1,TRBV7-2,CASSLNSVEQFF,TGTGCCAGCAGCTTGAATAGCGTGGAGCAGTTCTTC
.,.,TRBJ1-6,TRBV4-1,CASSQFTSSRGSSYNSPLHF,TGCGCCAGCAGCCAATTTACGAGCTCGAGAGGGAGCTCCTATAATTCACCCCTCCACTTT
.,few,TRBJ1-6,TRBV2,CASSDREGSPLHF,TGTGCCAGCAGTGACAGGGAGGGCTCACCCCTCCACTTT
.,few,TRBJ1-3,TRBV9,CASSPRGLSGNTIYF,TGTGCCAGCAGCCCGAGAGGACTCTCTGGAAACACCATATATTTT
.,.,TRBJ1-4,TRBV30,CAWSERTVEKLFF,TGTGCCTGGAGTGAGCGGACAGTCGAAAAACTGTTTTTT
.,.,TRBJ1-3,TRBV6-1,CASSEAVLRGPGNTIYF,TGTGCCAGCAGTGAAGCCGTACTCAGGGGACCCGGAAACACCATATATTTT
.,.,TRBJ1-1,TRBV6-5,CASAGTAEAFF,TGTGCCAGCGCAGGCACAGCTGAAGCTTTCTTT
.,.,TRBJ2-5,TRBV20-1,CSAEQGKTQYF,TGCAGTGCTGAACAGGGAAAGACCCAGTACTTC
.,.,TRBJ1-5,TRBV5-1,CASSLAGSFGEPQHF,TGCGCCAGCAGCTTGGCGGGGTCATTTGGGGAGCCCCAGCATTTT
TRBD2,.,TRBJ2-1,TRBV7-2,CASSPRSSGSHEQFF,TGTGCCAGCAGCCCAAGGTCTAGCGGGAGCCATGAGCAGTTCTTC
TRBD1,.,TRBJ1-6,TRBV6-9,CASSYRQGAGNSPLHF,TGTGCCAGCAGTTATCGACAGGGGGCCGGTAATTCACCCCTCCACTTT
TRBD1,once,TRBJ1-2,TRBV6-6,CASAAQGAVGYGYTF,TGTGCCAGCGCTGCCCAGGGGGCAGTTGGATATGGCTACACCTTC
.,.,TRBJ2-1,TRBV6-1,CASSQQGSTEQFF,TGTGCCAGCAGCCAACAGGGATCAACTGAGCAGTTCTTC